This record concerns one T cell receptor beta chain sequence. As yet, its antigen is unknown. This record belongs to a study of T cells after yellow fever vaccination. Study overall: SMART-Seq v4 Ultra Low Input prepared libraries from low-cell fractions. Study-wide points: Faster peaking, at day 5 versus 15, marked a secondary response that was weaker. The study noted that FACS-sorted repertoires could contain abundant clonotypes contaminating from the bulk population. After the booster, 96% of CD4 and around nine tenths of CD8 primary-response clones were re-detected.

TCRdb re-derived calls from the 5' RACE reads in MiXCR, one entry per CDR3 protein. The sample consists of just under 600,000 distinct CDR3 sequences, approximately 13% of them appearing once. This clonotype was sampled from a man aged 25-45 years who received the YFV17D yellow fever vaccine. The sample here was PBMCs, taken on the day of the yellow fever booster vaccination.

In DNA, the CDR3 is TGTGCCAGCAGGGGCCTAGCGGGAGTTAGGGAGTTCTTC. This translates into CASRGLAGVREFF. The genes are TRBV6-2 or TRBV6-3 and TRBJ2-1; 10 bases agree with TRBD2. This CDR3 has 13 residues. The trim removed 6 bases at V and 14 bases at J, leaving 10 bases unmatched. Germline V gives CDR1 MNHEY, CDR2 SVGEGT.